This T cell receptor (beta chain) was identified during a study of blood T cell repertoires in COVID-19 (dated by TCRdb to about 2020). Broadly, across the study: Samples covering the acute and convalescent phases of COVID-19 were provided by collaborators in the United States, Italy and Spain. The material from the prospective study consisted of cDNA or gDNA derived from T cells, B-cell-depleted T cells, or PBMCs. Deeply sampled blood TCRbeta repertoires from subjects exposed to, actively infected with, or recovered from COVID-19 were included in the dataset. The repertoires were made available in a free public database intended to serve as a resource for research on the immune response to SARS-CoV-2. Samples came from the ongoing ImmuneRACE study (first 160 participants) plus 1,254 subjects from 6 global collaborators. A de-identified subject ID, COVID-19 status, age in years and sex were almost always included in the sample metadata. Where available, HLA class I and class II types were obtained from metadata supplied by the sample provider rather than from assay-based typing. Study-level results and caveats: The quantity of clinical and demographic metadata differed by source and by participant and was supplied without curation.

The CDR3 runs 15 amino acids, cysteine and phenylalanine included. The DNA shown is the 45-base CDR3, in frame from base 1. For CDR1 and CDR2, the germline V gene (reference sequence) lists SGHNT and YYREEE. Trimming removed 3 bases from V and 8 bases from J, leaving 17 bases between the germline ends. Whole blood was collected in K2EDTA tubes by collaborating institutions according to the institutions' own protocols. For TCRbeta analysis, collaborator samples were shipped as frozen whole blood, as isolated PBMCs, or as DNA extracted from either sample type. A word on this clone: The antigen it binds to is not known. Nothing much larger sits one base from this clone, and base qualities are not available.

The immunoSEQ Assay, a bias-controlled multiplex PCR, was used to amplify TCRbeta CDR3 regions from genomic DNA. In the source study's methods: Within the assay, amplification of reference gene primers was used to estimate how many nucleated cells each sample contained. Sequence reads were collapsed and filtered to measure the absolute abundance of every unique TCRbeta CDR3 rearrangement. For each sample, productive Simpson clonality was calculated as the square root of Simpson's diversity index over productive rearrangements. TCRdb mirrors the immuneACCESS table, restricted to in-frame sequences. Some clones are absent from its copies; in checked studies, under half trace to an unresolved V gene, and the reason for the others is unknown. V, J and clone size are those of that table, while D and trimming were read from the DNA. This sample has 70,000 to 95,000 clones in its table, and around four fifths of those were observed once. Around 17% of the sample belongs to the ten largest clones.

The sample consisted of peripheral blood. The chain is made from TRBV5-4 and TRBJ1-4; the best D guess is TRBD1, with 6 bases matching. The receptor was derived from a human donor in a cohort sampled during active COVID-19. The DNA reads as follows: TGTGCCAGCAGCTCAAAGGGACAAACCCTGGAAAAACTGTTTTTT. The resulting protein is CASSSKGQTLEKLFF. When the CDR3 is completed using the reference TRBV5-4 and TRBJ1-4 genes on either side, the full variable domain is ETGVTQSPTHLIKTRGQQVTLRCSSQSGHNTVSWYQQALGQGPQFIFQYYREEENGRGNFPPRFSGLQFPNYSSELNVNALELDDSALYLCASSSKGQTLEKLFFGSGTQLSVL.